These 26 T cell receptor beta chains came from one sample sequenced in a study of blood T cell repertoires in COVID-19. Sequenced by immunoSEQ multiplex PCR; TCRdb stores in-frame clones only, minus some. The sample has 350,000 to 400,000 clones, around 90% seen once. Sequencing used peripheral blood. The receptors were gathered from a man between 18 and 29 years old with active or convalescent COVID-19.

This chain uses TRBV6-5 with TRBJ2-2, with a weak D call TRBD2 (5 bases). The ends were cut back, 0 bases at V and 4 bases at J, with 12 bases in the middle. There are 16 residues in the CDR3. Germline assignment: CDR1 MNHEY and CDR2 SVGAGI. CDR3 in amino acids: CASSYSASGSTGELFF. CDR3 in DNA: TGTGCCAGCAGTTACTCGGCGAGCGGATCCACCGGGGAGCTGTTTTTT.

The CDR3 region is CASSPGLAGVNEQFF. The CDR3 bases are TGTGCCAGCAGCCCGGGACTAGCGGGAGTCAATGAGCAGTTCTTC. The chain carries TRBV9 and TRBJ2-1; 14 bases agree with TRBD2. Losses at the gene ends were 4 bases for V and 6 bases for J; bases not matched to a gene: 3. There are 15 residues in the CDR3. CDR1 and CDR2 (germline): SGDLS, YYNGEE.

DNA of the CDR3: TGTGCCAGCAGCGACGGGGTTTACACCGGGGAGCTGTTTTTT. Translation gives CASSDGVYTGELFF. The rearrangement links TRBV9 to TRBJ2-2, with D perhaps TRBD2 (5 bases). The CDR3 runs 14 residues. Germline V gene sequence: CDR1 SGDLS, CDR2 YYNGEE. V gave up 3 bases and J gave up 3 bases, with 9 bases separating them.

This chain connects TRBV7-9 to TRBJ2-1; 8 nucleotides match TRBD2. CDR3 length: 15 amino acids. Per germline, CDR1 SEHNR and CDR2 FQNEAQ (reference sequence). The ends lost 2 bases at V and 6 bases at J; junction bases unmatched: 6. This CDR3 reads CASSLRLAGGNEQFF. The CDR3 DNA follows: TGTGCCAGCAGCTTACGCCTAGCGGGTGGCAATGAGCAGTTCTTC.

J is TRBJ2-3 and V is TRBV11-2, with 10 nucleotides matching TRBD2. J lost 1 base, V lost 3 bases, and 1 base had no gene match. Per germline, CDR1 SGHAT and CDR2 FQNNGV. The CDR3 is made up of 15 amino acids. CDR3 loop: CASSFGTSGTDTQYF. For the CDR3, the DNA is TGTGCCAGCAGCTTCGGGACTAGCGGCACAGATACGCAGTATTTT.

This chain joins TRBV4-1 and TRBJ1-2; no definite D call. Germline V gene sequence: CDR1 MGHRA, CDR2 YSYEKL. The CDR3 spans 16 residues. Between the trimmed V and J ends, which lost 1 base and 0 bases, there was a span of 12 bases. The CDR3 nucleotides are TGCGCCAGCAGCCAAGTTACTGTTCGAGCTAACTATGGCTACACCTTC. Encoded protein: CASSQVTVRANYGYTF.

This clone has just one count. The rearrangement joins TRBV6-6 to TRBJ1-6; TRBD1 matches 8 bases. The CDR3 is 16 amino acids. Germline values: CDR1 MNHNY, CDR2 SVGAGI (reference sequence). The ends lost 2 bases at V and 5 bases at J; junction bases unmatched: 5. In DNA form, the CDR3 reads TGTGCCAGCAGTTACCCCTCGACAGGGGATAATTCACCCCTCCACTTT. Protein: CASSYPSTGDNSPLHF.

The chain has TRBV7-6 and TRBJ2-1, with 9 bases matching TRBD1. J gave up 4 bases and V 5 bases, and 6 bases lay outside the gene matches. CDR1 SGHVS and CDR2 FNYEAQ come from the germline V gene. This CDR3 comprises 15 residues. The CDR3 loop reads CASSPTGGLYNEQFF. The CDR3 DNA is TGTGCCAGCAGCCCCACAGGGGGCTTATACAATGAGCAGTTCTTC.

This clone came up a few times. The rearrangement uses TRBV12-3 or TRBV12-4 and TRBJ2-7; D gene ambiguous. Trimming stripped 8 bases from V and 3 bases from J, with 14 bases between. The CDR3 runs 13 residues. CDR3 amino acids: CASHSNRDYEQYF. CDR3 sequence (DNA): TGTGCCAGCCACTCGAACCGCGACTACGAGCAGTACTTC.

V usage is TRBV5-1 and J usage is TRBJ2-2; D may be TRBD2 (7 bases). The V gene lost 3 bases and the J gene lost 7 bases, with 13 bases spanning the gap. The CDR3 runs 14 residues. CDR1 is SGHRS and CDR2 is YFSETQ in the germline V gene. CDR3 sequence reads: CASSSGGRNGELFF. CDR3 coding DNA: TGCGCCAGCAGCTCGGGGGGCCGAAACGGGGAGCTGTTTTTT.

The chain combines TRBV19 with TRBJ1-4; D unresolved. Deletions cut 4 bases from V and 6 bases from J, with 12 bases between. The CDR3 is 14 amino acids. Germline lookup yields CDR1 LNHDA and CDR2 SQIVND (reference sequence). This CDR3 reads CASSNPGSDEKLFF. CDR3 coding DNA: TGTGCCAGTAGTAACCCGGGGTCTGATGAAAAACTGTTTTTT.

The V call is TRBV28, the J call TRBJ1-4, with D tentatively TRBD1 (6 bases). The CDR3 extends over 16 amino acids. CDR1 MDHEN and CDR2 SYDVKM come from the germline V gene. Trimming left V 6 bases short and J 4 bases short, with 18 bases between. This CDR3 reads CASRLSGGGHNEKLFF. In nucleotides, the CDR3 is TGTGCCAGCAGGCTTAGTGGGGGGGGACATAATGAAAAACTGTTTTTT.

This chain links TRBV29-1 with TRBJ2-1; no firm D call. With 3 bases removed from V and 5 bases from J, the gap between germline ends came to 8 bases. Per the germline V gene, CDR1 is SQVTM and CDR2 is ANQGSEA. The CDR3 extends over 12 amino acids. The DNA of the CDR3 is TGCAGCGTTGATCGAGTAAACAATGAGCAGTTCTTC. Translated: CSVDRVNNEQFF.

The chain joins TRBV9 to TRBJ2-3; 9 bases line up with TRBD2. The V segment lost 3 bases and the J segment 2 bases; nucleotides outside the gene matches: 10. CDR3 length equals 17 residues. Per the germline V gene, CDR1 is SGDLS and CDR2 is YYNGEE. The CDR3 sequence is CASSEPSAGGPTDTQYF. The DNA of the CDR3 is TGTGCCAGCAGCGAGCCCTCAGCGGGAGGTCCCACAGATACGCAGTATTTT.

The rearrangement links TRBV19 to TRBJ2-1, with D unresolved. Germline CDR1 reads LNHDA; CDR2 reads SQIVND (reference sequence). There are 14 residues in the CDR3. Trimming left V 5 bases short and J 1 base short, with 9 bases between. CDR3 in amino acids: CASSPTLSYNEQFF. CDR3 coding DNA: TGTGCCAGTAGTCCTACCCTATCCTACAATGAGCAGTTCTTC.

The sample holds one count of this clone. The V call is TRBV29-1, the J call TRBJ2-1, with 7 bases that match TRBD2. The germline V gene has CDR1 SQVTM and CDR2 ANQGSEA. The CDR3 is made up of 12 amino acids. V lost 7 bases, J lost 10 bases, and 10 bases stayed unmatched. CDR3 in amino acids: CSGEGRSPEQFF. CDR3 bases: TGCAGCGGGGAGGGACGGAGCCCGGAGCAGTTCTTC.

V is TRBV29-1 and J is TRBJ2-1; TRBD2 might be the D (5 bases). Germline V gene data show CDR1 as SQVTM and CDR2 as ANQGSEA. This CDR3 contains 10 residues. Trimming stripped 4 bases from V and 10 bases from J, with 8 bases between. The DNA of the CDR3 is TGCAGCGTTGTGAGGGTGGAGCAGTTCTTC. This encodes CSVVRVEQFF.

This clone was seen only a few times. The V and J genes are TRBV5-1 and TRBJ1-4; 9 nucleotides match TRBD1. V shed 3 bases, J shed 7 bases, and the junction held 7 bases outside the gene matches. This CDR3 region has 15 residues. Germline V CDR1 and CDR2: SGHRS, YFSETQ. DNA of the CDR3: TGCGCCAGCAGCTCCACGGGACAGGGTTTTGAAAAACTGTTTTTT. It encodes CASSSTGQGFEKLFF.

This clone was detected once. The chain uses TRBV11-1 and TRBJ2-1; D is possibly TRBD1 (6 bases). V was clipped by 5 bases and J by 13 bases, with 21 bases between them. The germline V gene encodes CDR1 SGHAT and CDR2 FQDESV (reference sequence). The length of the CDR3 is 14 residues. The CDR3 protein is CASSPIIGTMGQFF. In DNA, the CDR3 is TGTGCCAGCAGCCCTATCATCGGGACAATGGGCCAGTTCTTC.

The rearrangement joins TRBV4-3 to TRBJ1-1, with TRBD1 matching 11 bases. The CDR3 length is 15 residues. Trimming cost V 0 bases and J 5 bases; bases outside gene matches: 2. Germline CDR1 is LGHNA and CDR2 is YSLEER. This chain's CDR3 is CASSQEGQGDTEAFF. The CDR3 region has the DNA TGCGCCAGCAGCCAAGAGGGACAGGGGGATACTGAAGCTTTCTTT.

Turning to this clone: The sample contains more than one DNA sequence encoding this CDR3. CDR3 sequence: CASSRGRNQPQHF. CDR3 bases: TGTGCCAGCAGTCGGGGGAGGAATCAGCCCCAGCATTTT. The chain is built from TRBV6-5 and TRBJ1-5; possible D gene TRBD1, 5 bases. Trimming cost V 5 bases and J 4 bases, with 9 bases left between them. Germline-derived CDR1 and CDR2 are MNHEY and SVGAGI. There are 13 residues in the CDR3.

In nucleotides, the CDR3 is TGTGCCAGTAGTATTTCTCCCCTTGGACAGGGGGAAGGCTACACCTTC. It specifies CASSISPLGQGEGYTF. The chain combines TRBV19 with TRBJ1-2; 10 bases line up with TRBD1. The J segment lost 8 bases and the V segment lost 3 bases, leaving 12 bases of the junction unmatched. The CDR3 is 16 amino acids. Germline V gene lookup returns CDR1 LNHDA and CDR2 SQIVND (reference sequence).

This CDR3 is CASSQGHGSFTGSPLHF. The CDR3 coding sequence is TGCGCCAGCAGCCAAGGCCATGGGTCTTTCACGGGATCACCCCTCCACTTT. The chain employs TRBV4-1 and TRBJ1-6; D ambiguous. Trimming cost V 1 base and J 10 bases, with 20 bases left between them. CDR1 and CDR2 from the germline V gene are MGHRA and YSYEKL. The CDR3 runs to 17 residues.

V gene TRBV5-1 combines with J gene TRBJ2-1; possible D gene TRBD2, 7 bases. The germline V gene has CDR1 SGHRS and CDR2 YFSETQ. V lost 6 bases, J lost 10 bases, and 14 bases lay in between. The CDR3 length is 12 residues. CDR3: CASTGGPVEQFF. The CDR3 DNA follows: TGCGCCAGCACGGGGGGCCCCGTGGAGCAGTTCTTC.

The chain has TRBV11-2 and TRBJ1-1; TRBD1 is a possible D gene (6 bases). Germline loops: CDR1 SGHAT, CDR2 FQNNGV. V was trimmed by 1 base and J by 1 base, leaving 10 bases between them. There are 15 residues in the CDR3. CDR3 sequence: CASSLARGGNTEAFF. CDR3 bases: TGTGCCAGCAGCTTAGCCAGGGGTGGGAACACTGAAGCTTTCTTT.

This chain uses TRBV27 with TRBJ2-7; TRBD2 agrees at 9 bases. The junction had 3 bases not matched to a gene; V was cut back by 3 bases and J by 0 bases. The CDR3 is 15 residues long. Germline V lookup: CDR1 MNHEY, CDR2 SMNVEV (reference sequence). The CDR3 spells CASSLASGVSYEQYF. CDR3 in DNA: TGTGCCAGCAGTTTGGCTAGCGGGGTCTCCTACGAGCAGTACTTC.